This T cell receptor (beta chain) came from a study of breast tumors, draining lymph nodes, adjacent tissues. Study-wide results and caveats: The lymph node origin of tumor T cells was framed as consistent with a hypothesis, not demonstrated. Tumors had less TCR diversity than lymph nodes, more than nontumor tissue. Luminal-like breast cancer showed significantly higher tumor–nontumor repertoire similarity than basal-like.

The germline CDR1 and CDR2 sequences are SGHVS and FQNEAQ. The J segment lost 4 bases and the V segment lost 5 bases, leaving 6 bases of the junction unmatched. The CDR3 sequence is 15 residues long. To note about this clonotype: Its matching antigen is unknown.

MiXCR was run by TCRdb on the multiplex PCR reads, yielding one entry per CDR3 protein. Among under 300,000 distinct CDR3 sequences listed, roughly a third were seen once. Axillary draining lymph nodes of breast cancer patients supplied the node samples. Sequenced: axillary lymph node tissue. This rearrangement joins TRBV7-8 to TRBJ1-1, with 11 bases aligning to TRBD1. The TCR originated in a female donor with breast cancer. Some clones in this sample may be carry-over from other donors' samples. The chain's CDR3 is CASSLGQGGFTEAFF. DNA of the CDR3: TGTGCCAGCAGCCTGGGACAGGGGGGCTTCACTGAAGCTTTCTTT.